These 2 T cell receptor beta chains were all obtained from the same sample, sequenced in a study of blood T cell repertoires in COVID-19. Sequenced by immunoSEQ multiplex PCR; TCRdb stores in-frame clones only, minus some. There are 150,000 to 200,000 clones in the sample; roughly 80% occur only once, and about 5% lies in the top ten. The sequenced material came from peripheral blood. Receptor source: a woman aged 30 to 39 with acute or convalescent COVID-19.

The DNA of the CDR3 is TGTGCCAGCAGCTTGGAACCGGGACAGACCAGCACAGATACGCAGTATTTT. Its protein is CASSLEPGQTSTDTQYF. The chain links TRBV5-4 to TRBJ2-3; 7 bases are a match to TRBD1. The CDR3 runs to 17 residues. Germline-derived CDR1 and CDR2 are SGHNT and YYREEE (reference sequence). J lost 0 bases, V lost 0 bases, and 7 bases had no gene match.

The chain carries TRBV5-1 and TRBJ1-1; 8 nucleotides align to TRBD1. The V segment lost 4 bases and the J segment 1 base; nucleotides outside the gene matches: 3. CDR1 is SGHRS and CDR2 is YFSETQ in the germline V gene. This CDR3 contains 14 residues. The CDR3 loop reads CASSMTGANTEAFF. CDR3 bases: TGCGCCAGCAGCATGACAGGGGCGAACACTGAAGCTTTCTTT.